One sample yielded the 10 T cell receptor beta chains listed below, sequenced in a study of CD8 T cells in Susac syndrome. RNA was extracted with the RNeasy kit, and a quantity of roughly 0.45 to 1 ug was reverse transcribed using random hexamers. TCRdb independently ran MiXCR on the immunoSEQ multiplex PCR reads; one entry per CDR3 protein. The table shows some 150,000 distinct CDR3 sequences, with approximately 94% occurring only once. The specimen sequenced was CD4+ T cells from PBMCs. Every receptor here comes from a human donor with Susac syndrome.

This chain joins TRBV20-1 and TRBJ2-7, with D perhaps TRBD2 (5 bases). Deletions cut 2 bases from V and 2 bases from J, with 10 bases between. The CDR3 has 13 residues. Germline CDR1 is DFQATT and CDR2 is SNEGSKA (reference sequence). CDR3 nucleotides: TGCAGTGCTAGACAGACCGGGACCTACGAGCAGTACTTC. Amino acids: CSARQTGTYEQYF.

The chain combines TRBV28 with TRBJ1-5; D not resolved. Germline V CDR1 and CDR2: MDHEN, SYDVKM. Trimming left V 6 bases short and J 3 bases short, with 12 bases between. This CDR3 region has 14 residues. CDR3 nucleotides: TGTGCCAGCAGGACCCGTCGGGACAATCAGCCCCAGCATTTT. Translating it yields CASRTRRDNQPQHF.

The CDR3 is CASSQDTRIYGYTF. The CDR3 region has the DNA TGTGCCAGCAGCCAAGATACACGGATCTATGGCTACACCTTC. The V call is TRBV3-1, the J call TRBJ1-2; no firm D call. CDR3 length equals 14 residues. The V gene's germline CDR1 is LGHDT and CDR2 YNNKEL (reference sequence). The V end was cut by 0 bases, the J end by 4 bases, with 9 bases between.

This rearrangement joins TRBV3-1 to TRBJ2-1; D might be TRBD2 (6 bases). The V end was cut by 2 bases, the J end by 7 bases, with 15 bases between. Germline V gene sequence: CDR1 LGHDT, CDR2 YNNKEL (reference sequence). The CDR3 length is 15 residues. The CDR3 DNA is TGTGCCAGCAGCCAACTGGGACTCCCCGGGAATGAGCAGTTCTTC. Protein product: CASSQLGLPGNEQFF.

The chain has TRBV19 and TRBJ1-6; 7 bases agree with TRBD1. Germline loops: CDR1 LNHDA, CDR2 SQIVND (reference sequence). The CDR3 is made up of 13 amino acids. V gave up 8 bases and J gave up 7 bases; unmatched junction bases: 5. For the CDR3, the DNA is TGTGCCAGTTCAAGGACAGGCAATTCACCCCTCCACTTT. This gives the protein CASSRTGNSPLHF.

The chain couples TRBV29-1 to TRBJ2-7, with 8 bases that match TRBD2. Looked up from germline, CDR1 is SQVTM and CDR2 is ANQGSEA. V was clipped by 4 bases and J by 2 bases; unmatched bases: 4. This CDR3 has 13 amino acids. Here the CDR3 DNA reads TGCAGCGTTGTGACGGGAGGGGCCTACGAGCAGTACTTC. Translated, it gives CSVVTGGAYEQYF.

Here the CDR3 reads CASSLLPTGDYGYTF. In nucleotides, the CDR3 is TGCGCCAGCAGCCTGTTACCCACGGGGGACTATGGCTACACCTTC. This chain connects TRBV4-1 to TRBJ1-2, with a tentative D call TRBD1 (5 bases). Trimming left V 4 bases short and J 3 bases short, with 15 bases between. CDR1 is MGHRA and CDR2 is YSYEKL in the germline V gene. CDR3 length equals 15 residues.

The J gene is TRBJ1-4, the V gene TRBV27; tentative D call: TRBD1 (6 bases). The V end lost 5 bases, the J end lost 7 bases, and 17 bases lay between the germline ends. Looked up from germline, CDR1 is MNHEY and CDR2 is SMNVEV (reference sequence). The CDR3 consists of 15 residues. CDR3 nucleotides: TGTGCCAGCAGTAGATCGGGGGGGCGATTTGAAAAACTGTTTTTT. Amino acids: CASSRSGGRFEKLFF.

This rearrangement joins TRBV29-1 to TRBJ1-1; 9 bases are shared with TRBD1. The CDR3 is 14 residues long. After removal of 5 bases from V and 0 bases from J, the junction contained 4 bases not matched to a gene. Germline CDR1 is SQVTM and CDR2 is ANQGSEA. The CDR3 loop is CSVNTGGLNTEAFF. CDR3 DNA sequence: TGCAGCGTTAACACAGGGGGCTTGAACACTGAAGCTTTCTTT.

This clonotype has just one count. V is TRBV13 and J is TRBJ2-3; 8 bases align to TRBD2. Germline V CDR1 and CDR2: PRHDT, FYEKMQ (reference sequence). Trimming cost V 2 bases and J 0 bases; bases outside gene matches: 10. This CDR3 is 18 amino acids long. CDR3: CASSLWASGRISTDTQYF. CDR3 DNA sequence: TGTGCCAGCAGCTTATGGGCTAGCGGGCGGATTAGCACAGATACGCAGTATTTT.